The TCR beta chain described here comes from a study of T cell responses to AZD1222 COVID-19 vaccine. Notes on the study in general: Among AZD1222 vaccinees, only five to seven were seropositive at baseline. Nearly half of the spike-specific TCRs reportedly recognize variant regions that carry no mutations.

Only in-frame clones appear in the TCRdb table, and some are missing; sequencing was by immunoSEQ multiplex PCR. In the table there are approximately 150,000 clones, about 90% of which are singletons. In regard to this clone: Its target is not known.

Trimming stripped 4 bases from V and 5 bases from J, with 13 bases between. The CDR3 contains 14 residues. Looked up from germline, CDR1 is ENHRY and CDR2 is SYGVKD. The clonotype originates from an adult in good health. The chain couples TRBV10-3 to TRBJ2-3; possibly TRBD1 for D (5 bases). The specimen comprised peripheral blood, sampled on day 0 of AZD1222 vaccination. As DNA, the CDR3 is TGTGCCATCAGTGTTGACCAAGGGGTAGATACGCAGTATTTT. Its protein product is CAISVDQGVDTQYF.